This passage covers 27 T cell receptor beta chains from one sample sequenced in a study of blood T cells in healthy people across ages. Primed by a sample-barcoded 5' primer and a J-beta primer mix, a second PCR proceeded for roughly 7 to 12 cycles. Each CDR3 protein is one row after TCRdb ran MiXCR on the 5' RACE reads. Of over 950,000 distinct CDR3 sequences listed, approximately 50% are singletons. Input material: blood. The receptors were sampled from a woman in her sixties or seventies in good health.

This clonotype was seen just once. The genes are TRBV7-2 and TRBJ2-1, with 8 positions matching TRBD2. Germline lookup yields CDR1 SGHTA and CDR2 FQGNSA. The CDR3 has 15 residues. The V segment lost 5 bases and the J segment 2 bases; nucleotides outside the gene matches: 5. This CDR3 is CASSQGAGAYNEQFF. CDR3 nucleotides: TGTGCCAGCAGCCAGGGAGCGGGAGCCTACAATGAGCAGTTCTTC. Full variable domain (missing parts from reference TRBV7-2 and TRBJ2-1): GAGVSQSPSNKVTEKGKDVELRCDPISGHTALYWYRQSLGQGLEFLIYFQGNSAPDKSGLPSDRFSAERTGGSVSTLTIQRTQQEDSAVYLCASSQGAGAYNEQFFGPGTRLTVL.

This clonotype was seen once. This chain connects TRBV5-1 to TRBJ1-4; 7 bases are a match to TRBD1. CDR3 length: 14 amino acids. Germline-derived CDR1 and CDR2 are SGHRS and YFSETQ. V was clipped by 5 bases and J by 4 bases; unmatched bases: 5. In DNA form, the CDR3 reads TGCGCCAGCAGGTCCGGGACAGATAATGAAAAACTGTTTTTT. It translates to CASRSGTDNEKLFF.

V gene TRBV7-9 combines with J gene TRBJ1-5; no clear D gene. V lost 2 bases to trimming and J lost 3 bases, with 11 bases between them. This CDR3 has 15 amino acids. Germline CDR1 and CDR2: SEHNR and FQNEAQ (reference sequence). The CDR3 DNA reads TGTGCCAGCAGCTTATCCGACGGAAACAATCAGCCCCAGCATTTT. This encodes CASSLSDGNNQPQHF.

This chain connects TRBV4-1 to TRBJ1-2; D perhaps matches TRBD1 (5 bases). This CDR3 has 16 residues. The V end lost 0 bases, the J end lost 7 bases, and 18 bases lay between the germline ends. Germline V gene data show CDR1 as MGHRA and CDR2 as YSYEKL. The CDR3 DNA is TGCGCCAGCAGCCAAGATAGGGGACGGAGCTTCGGTGGCTACACCTTC. Translated: CASSQDRGRSFGGYTF.

This clonotype was seen only a few times. The rearrangement uses TRBV5-1 and TRBJ2-1; D is undetermined. The CDR3 runs to 12 residues. Germline CDR1 reads SGHRS; CDR2 reads YFSETQ. Deletions cut 4 bases from V and 6 bases from J, with 8 bases between. The CDR3 sequence is CASSRVGNEQFF. The CDR3 DNA is TGCGCCAGCAGCCGAGTAGGCAATGAGCAGTTCTTC.

This chain connects TRBV7-2 to TRBJ2-6; unclear D gene. Germline lookup yields CDR1 SGHTA and CDR2 FQGNSA. V lost 10 bases, J lost 1 base, and 5 bases lay in between. The CDR3 spans 12 residues. The CDR3 loop reads CATHSGANVLTF. The CDR3 DNA reads as TGTGCCACCCATTCTGGGGCCAACGTCCTGACTTTC.

This clonotype has only a few counts. The rearrangement links TRBV20-1 to TRBJ2-4; no firm D call. This CDR3 contains 15 residues. V was clipped by 5 bases and J by 5 bases, with 19 bases between them. From germline, CDR1 is DFQATT and CDR2 SNEGSKA (reference sequence). For the CDR3, the DNA is TGCAGTGCTGGGTCCGTGGCCCGCAAGCAAAACATTCAGTACTTC. This gives the protein CSAGSVARKQNIQYF.

J is TRBJ2-5 and V is TRBV28; 10 bases line up with TRBD1. The CDR3 spans 15 residues. V shed 5 bases, J shed 0 bases, and the junction held 3 bases outside the gene matches. The germline V gene encodes CDR1 MDHEN and CDR2 SYDVKM. The CDR3 region is CASSKDRGYQETQYF. The DNA for the CDR3 is TGTGCCAGCAGTAAGGACAGGGGGTACCAAGAGACCCAGTACTTC.

This chain links TRBV10-3 with TRBJ2-5; D is possibly TRBD1 (6 bases). Germline lookup yields CDR1 ENHRY and CDR2 SYGVKD. The CDR3 spans 15 residues. V gave up 6 bases and J gave up 0 bases, with 14 bases separating them. CDR3 nucleotide sequence: TGTGCCATCAGCGAACTGGACAGACACCAAGAGACCCAGTACTTC. It codes for CAISELDRHQETQYF.

V and J are TRBV5-1 and TRBJ2-3; TRBD2 agrees at 8 bases. The CDR3 sequence is 16 residues long. The ends lost 0 bases at V and 4 bases at J; junction bases unmatched: 7. Per the germline V gene, CDR1 is SGHRS and CDR2 is YFSETQ. CDR3: CASSLASGSTPDTQYF. CDR3 bases: TGCGCCAGCAGCTTGGCGAGCGGGAGCACCCCAGATACGCAGTATTTT.

This chain links TRBV18 with TRBJ2-5; no firm D call. Germline CDR1 and CDR2: KGHSH and LQKENI. CDR3 size: 12 residues. Deletions cut 3 bases from V and 5 bases from J, with 7 bases between. CDR3 residues: CASSPTYETQYF. The CDR3 DNA follows: TGTGCCAGCTCACCGACTTATGAGACCCAGTACTTC.

The chain has TRBV6-5 and TRBJ2-5, with 10 bases aligning to TRBD2. CDR1 is MNHEY, CDR2 SVGAGI, per germline. CDR3 length equals 16 residues. The V and J ends lost 2 bases and 4 bases, in that order; junction bases with no gene match: 7. The CDR3 is CASSYSSGRAAETQYF. The CDR3 DNA is TGTGCCAGCAGTTACAGCAGCGGGAGGGCCGCAGAGACCCAGTACTTC.

The chain's CDR3 is CASSLEGGHGETQYF. The CDR3 DNA follows: TGTGCCAGCAGCCTGGAGGGAGGGCATGGAGAGACCCAGTACTTC. The V gene is TRBV7-2, the J gene TRBJ2-5, with 7 bases aligning to TRBD2. The trim removed 5 bases at V and 4 bases at J, leaving 10 bases unmatched. Germline V gives CDR1 SGHTA, CDR2 FQGNSA. The CDR3 contains 15 residues.

The chain joins TRBV5-1 to TRBJ2-6; D is uncertain. Trimming shortened V by 7 bases and J by 0 bases, and 8 bases separated the two germline ends. Germline CDR1 is SGHRS and CDR2 is YFSETQ. The CDR3 has 14 residues. The CDR3 nucleotides read TGCGCCAGCGGCGCCATCTCTGGGGCCAACGTCCTGACTTTC. Its protein product is CASGAISGANVLTF. The variable domain in full, with the rest retrieved from reference TRBV5-1 and TRBJ2-6, is KAGVTQTPRYLIKTRGQQVTLSCSPISGHRSVSWYQQTPGQGLQFLFEYFSETQRNKGNFPGRFSGRQFSNSRSEMNVSTLELGDSALYLCASGAISGANVLTFGAGSRLTVL.

This clonotype was observed a few times. The chain employs TRBV11-2 and TRBJ2-2; the D gene is possibly TRBD1 (6 bases). From germline, CDR1 is SGHAT and CDR2 FQNNGV. V gave up 1 base and J gave up 0 bases, with 24 bases separating them. CDR3 size: 21 residues. CDR3 sequence: CASSLVIYYPGVDSNTGELFF. The CDR3 DNA reads as TGTGCCAGCAGCTTAGTTATTTATTACCCAGGGGTGGACTCGAACACCGGGGAGCTGTTTTTT. The whole variable domain, remainder taken from reference TRBV11-2 and TRBJ2-2, is EAGVAQSPRYKIIEKRQSVAFWCNPISGHATLYWYQQILGQGPKLLIQFQNNGVVDDSQLPKDRFSAERLKGVDSTLKIQPAKLEDSAVYLCASSLVIYYPGVDSNTGELFFGEGSRLTVL.

This chain links TRBV7-8 with TRBJ2-5, with 8 nucleotides matching TRBD1. The length of the CDR3 is 16 residues. Germline CDR1 reads SGHVS; CDR2 reads FQNEAQ. V lost 0 bases and J lost 11; bases outside the gene matches: 14. CDR3 protein: CASSLALPGGLGEQYF. The CDR3 DNA follows: TGTGCCAGCAGCTTAGCTCTTCCAGGGGGCCTGGGTGAGCAGTACTTC.

This chain joins TRBV7-2 and TRBJ2-1; tentative D call: TRBD2 (5 bases). The DNA end is a closer match to TRBJ2-7, so the J assignment may be wrong. The V gene's germline CDR1 is SGHTA and CDR2 FQGNSA. The CDR3 extends over 16 amino acids. The CDR3 DNA follows: TGTGCCAGCAGCTTAATAACGCGGGCAAACCCCAATGAGCAGTACTTC. This translates into CASSLITRANPNEQYF.

The chain is built from TRBV18 and TRBJ2-3; 10 nucleotides match TRBD2. CDR1 and CDR2 (germline): KGHSH, LQKENI. Germline trimming cut 0 bases from V and 1 base from J; bases unmatched to any gene: 4. This CDR3 has 17 residues. The CDR3 coding sequence is TGTGCCAGCTCACCACCACTAGCGGGGACAGGCACAGATACGCAGTATTTT. Protein: CASSPPLAGTGTDTQYF.

The CDR3 DNA sequence: TGTGCCAGCAGTGTACAGGGGCGGGGGACCCATACGCAGTATTTT. Amino acids: CASSVQGRGTHTQYF. This chain joins TRBV25-1 and TRBJ2-3; perhaps D is TRBD1 or TRBD2 (7 bases each). This CDR3 comprises 15 residues. CDR1 MGHDK and CDR2 SYGVNS come from the germline V gene. V was trimmed by 4 bases and J by 7 bases, leaving 18 bases between them.

V usage is TRBV4-2 and J usage is TRBJ2-1; D uncertain. This CDR3 region has 16 residues. Germline lookup yields CDR1 LGHNA and CDR2 YNFKEQ. V was trimmed by 2 bases and J by 5 bases, leaving 16 bases between them. The CDR3 DNA reads TGTGCCAGCAGCCAACCTATAGGTACAGAGAACAATGAGCAGTTCTTC. Its translation is CASSQPIGTENNEQFF.

The chain joins TRBV4-1 to TRBJ2-5; 9 bases line up with TRBD2. Germline V gene data show CDR1 as MGHRA and CDR2 as YSYEKL. The CDR3 runs 16 residues. Trimming removed 0 bases from V and 3 bases from J; junction bases left unmatched: 5. DNA of the CDR3: TGCGCCAGCAGCCAAGAAGGGCCTAGCGGGGAAGAGACCCAGTACTTC. Its protein product is CASSQEGPSGEETQYF.

The J gene is TRBJ2-5, the V gene TRBV6-1; 8 bases are a match to TRBD1. The CDR3 extends over 12 amino acids. With V trimmed by 7 bases and J by 11 bases, 9 bases remained unmatched. Germline loops: CDR1 MNHNS, CDR2 SASEGT. In nucleotides, the CDR3 is TGTGCCAGCACCGGACAGGGTTGGGAGCAGTACTTC. This translates into CASTGQGWEQYF.

V and J are TRBV7-9 and TRBJ2-4; 12 positions match TRBD2. The CDR3 spans 20 residues. The trim removed 5 bases at V and 0 bases at J, leaving 14 bases unmatched. The V gene's germline CDR1 is SEHNR and CDR2 FQNEAQ (reference sequence). This chain's CDR3 is CASSPLLWTSGTGAKNIQYF. CDR3 coding DNA: TGTGCCAGCAGCCCTTTGTTATGGACTAGCGGGACTGGAGCCAAAAACATTCAGTACTTC.

The genes are TRBV2 and TRBJ2-5; 8 positions match TRBD2. Germline CDR1 SNHLY, CDR2 FYNNEI. The CDR3 is 15 amino acids. J lost 11 bases, V lost 5 bases, and 16 bases had no gene match. Here the CDR3 reads CASSLREGSVNEQYF. DNA for the CDR3: TGTGCCAGCAGTCTTCGGGAGGGGTCCGTAAATGAGCAGTACTTC.

About this clonotype itself: This may come from a read error, since a much larger clone is one base off. This chain connects TRBV28 to TRBJ2-5; D uncertain. The DNA end is a closer match to TRBJ2-7, so the J assignment may be wrong. This CDR3 spans 12 amino acids. Per the germline V gene, CDR1 is MDHEN and CDR2 is SYDVKM. The CDR3 bases are TGTGCCAGCAGTTCCAGGTGGTTCGAGCAGTACTTC. It yields the protein CASSSRWFEQYF.

This clonotype has more than one count but fewer than ten. This rearrangement joins TRBV29-1 to TRBJ2-7, with D tentatively TRBD1 (6 bases). From germline, CDR1 is SQVTM and CDR2 ANQGSEA. The V end was cut by 3 bases, the J end by 1 base, with 19 bases between. The CDR3 sequence is 16 residues long. This chain's CDR3 is CSVEGLQGQSSYEQYF. The CDR3 nucleotides read TGCAGCGTTGAGGGCCTGCAGGGACAATCGTCCTACGAGCAGTACTTC.

V and J are TRBV5-1 and TRBJ2-1; D not certain. Germline assignment: CDR1 SGHRS and CDR2 YFSETQ. Deletions cut 4 bases from V and 5 bases from J, with 10 bases between. This CDR3 has 13 amino acids. The CDR3, as DNA: TGCGCCAGCAGCCCGATACCCGACAATGAGCAGTTCTTC. Residues: CASSPIPDNEQFF.